Shown below are 26 T cell receptor beta chains from a single sample sequenced in a study of cytomegalovirus exposure and HLA in healthy donors. Profiling relied on immunoSEQ multiplex PCR, and the TCRdb table lists in-frame clones only, not all of them. The sample lists about 110,000 clones, 85% to 90% seen once, with 1.4% in the top ten. Sequencing used PBMCs. The receptor source for this set is a woman in her twenties or thirties in good health and CMV-seropositive.

CDR3 residues: CASSRRTANTEAFF. The CDR3 DNA reads as TGTGCCAGCAGCCGACGGACAGCCAACACTGAAGCTTTCTTT. The chain links TRBV11-2 to TRBJ1-1; maybe TRBD1 (6 bases). Trimming cost V 5 bases and J 2 bases, with 12 bases left between them. CDR3 length: 14 amino acids. Germline V gives CDR1 SGHAT, CDR2 FQNNGV.

This clone appeared a single time. This chain uses TRBV27 with TRBJ2-1; TRBD1 agrees at 8 bases. Germline CDR1 reads MNHEY; CDR2 reads SMNVEV (reference sequence). Losses at the gene ends were 3 bases for V and 6 bases for J; bases not matched to a gene: 10. The CDR3 length is 16 residues. The CDR3: CASSLIRGRGSNEQFF. The CDR3 coding sequence is TGTGCCAGCAGTTTGATCAGGGGGCGGGGAAGCAATGAGCAGTTCTTC.

This clone appeared a single time. This sequence joins TRBV28 and TRBJ2-2; tentatively, D is TRBD1 (5 bases). Germline lookup yields CDR1 MDHEN and CDR2 SYDVKM. The germline V and J ends were trimmed by 1 base and 6 bases, with 12 bases remaining between them. The CDR3 has 15 residues. CDR3 coding DNA: TGTGCCAGCAGTTTATCCTCAGGGTGGGCCGGGGAGCTGTTTTTT. This codes for CASSLSSGWAGELFF. The variable domain in full, completed from reference TRBV28 and TRBJ2-2, reads DVKVTQSSRYLVKRTGEKVFLECVQDMDHENMFWYRQDPGLGLRLIYFSYDVKMKEKGDIPEGYSVSREKKERFSLILESASTNQTSMYLCASSLSSGWAGELFFGEGSRLTVL.

This chain uses TRBV19 with TRBJ2-7; 7 bases fit TRBD1. Germline CDR1 LNHDA, CDR2 SQIVND (reference sequence). The V gene end was trimmed by 8 bases and the J gene end by 1 base; junction bases not matched to a gene: 8. The CDR3 extends over 14 amino acids. The CDR3 sequence is CASGDRGDSYEQYF. The CDR3 DNA is TGTGCCAGTGGGGACAGAGGGGATTCCTACGAGCAGTACTTC.

CDR3 in amino acids: CASSLARNTGELFF. CDR3 coding DNA: TGTGCCAGCAGCTTGGCCAGGAACACCGGGGAGCTGTTTTTT. The chain joins TRBV7-3 to TRBJ2-2; D uncertain. Trimming took 3 bases from V and 1 from J, leaving 6 bases between them. Per germline, CDR1 SGHTA and CDR2 FQGTGA. The CDR3 extends over 14 amino acids.

This clone was seen only once. The rearrangement uses TRBV11-2 and TRBJ2-1; 8 nucleotides match TRBD2. The J segment lost 6 bases and the V segment lost 3 bases, leaving 4 bases of the junction unmatched. The CDR3 is 14 residues long. Germline CDR1 reads SGHAT; CDR2 reads FQNNGV. This CDR3 is CASSFAGGLNEQFF. The CDR3 region has the DNA TGTGCCAGCAGCTTTGCGGGAGGCCTCAATGAGCAGTTCTTC.

On this clone: Other DNA sequences in the same sample also yield this CDR3. J is TRBJ2-7 and V is TRBV2; 7 bases align to TRBD1. V trimming: 4 bases; J trimming: 3 bases; junction bases outside the gene matches: 0. From germline, CDR1 is SNHLY and CDR2 FYNNEI. There are 12 residues in the CDR3. The CDR3: CASSGQGYEQYF. DNA of the CDR3: TGTGCCAGCAGTGGACAGGGCTACGAGCAGTACTTC.

This chain connects TRBV29-1 to TRBJ2-1, with D tentatively TRBD1 (6 bases). Germline CDR1 and CDR2: SQVTM and ANQGSEA. CDR3 length: 18 amino acids. Trimming left V 1 base short and J 4 bases short, with 23 bases between. CDR3 loop: CSVEALPQGPGPYNEQFF. For the CDR3, the DNA is TGCAGCGTTGAAGCACTCCCACAGGGTCCTGGTCCTTACAATGAGCAGTTCTTC.

This clone was observed a handful of times. The V gene is TRBV4-2, the J gene TRBJ2-7; D not certain. The CDR3 extends over 12 amino acids. The V and J ends lost 1 base and 7 bases respectively, with 8 bases between them. CDR1 and CDR2 from the germline V gene are LGHNA and YNFKEQ. The DNA for the CDR3 is TGTGCCAGCAGCCAAGTTGCAGGAGAGCAGTACTTC. It yields the protein CASSQVAGEQYF.

V is TRBV13 and J is TRBJ2-5; D may be TRBD2 (5 bases). V dropped 0 bases and J dropped 9 bases, with 11 bases sitting between them. The length of the CDR3 is 13 residues. Germline V CDR1 and CDR2: PRHDT, FYEKMQ (reference sequence). The chain's CDR3 is CASSLGADQAQYF. CDR3 nucleotides: TGTGCCAGCAGCTTAGGAGCGGACCAGGCCCAGTACTTC.

This sequence joins TRBV7-9 and TRBJ2-5, with 7 bases matching TRBD2. With V trimmed by 10 bases and J by 3 bases, 14 bases remained unmatched. The CDR3 spans 15 residues. The germline CDR1 and CDR2 sequences are SEHNR and FQNEAQ (reference sequence). The chain's CDR3 is CATTHTALAEETQYF. The CDR3 nucleotides are TGTGCCACCACACACACAGCCCTAGCGGAAGAGACCCAGTACTTC.

The chain is built from TRBV30 and TRBJ2-1; 7 nucleotides align to TRBD2. The CDR3 runs 14 residues. Germline-derived CDR1 and CDR2 are GTSNPN and SVGIG (reference sequence). V lost 2 bases and J lost 9; bases outside the gene matches: 10. The CDR3 sequence: CAWSQGGSMGEQFF. The CDR3 bases are TGTGCCTGGAGTCAGGGCGGGAGCATGGGTGAGCAGTTCTTC.

The chain is built from TRBV28 and TRBJ2-7; tentative D call: TRBD2 (6 bases). The V gene's germline CDR1 is MDHEN and CDR2 SYDVKM. The CDR3 runs 12 residues. Deletions cut 5 bases from V and 5 bases from J, with 10 bases between. CDR3 in DNA: TGTGCCAGCAGTAACGGGAGCCACGAGCAGTACTTC. The encoded protein is CASSNGSHEQYF.

The gene calls are TRBV6-5 and TRBJ1-2; unclear D gene. Deletions cut 6 bases from V and 3 bases from J, with 17 bases between. Germline CDR1 is MNHEY and CDR2 is SVGAGI. The CDR3 sequence is 15 residues long. CDR3: CASSRLANSDYGYTF. CDR3 bases: TGTGCCAGCAGCCGACTGGCCAATTCGGACTATGGCTACACCTTC.

The chain has TRBV7-2 and TRBJ2-1; 8 nucleotides line up with TRBD2. The J segment lost 0 bases and the V segment lost 4 bases, leaving 8 bases of the junction unmatched. Germline V CDR1 and CDR2: SGHTA, FQGNSA. This CDR3 comprises 17 residues. The DNA of the CDR3 is TGTGCCAGCAGCTCCTACTTAGCGGGGAGCTCCTACAATGAGCAGTTCTTC. It encodes CASSSYLAGSSYNEQFF.

This clone was observed once. The gene calls are TRBV7-2 and TRBJ2-7, with 14 positions matching TRBD2. The CDR3 consists of 15 residues. The germline V gene encodes CDR1 SGHTA and CDR2 FQGNSA. Trimming took 4 bases from V and 3 from J; bases not matched to a gene: 2. CDR3 coding DNA: TGTGCCAGCAGCTGGACTAGCGGGGGGCACTACGAGCAGTACTTC. It codes for CASSWTSGGHYEQYF.

V and J are TRBV18 and TRBJ2-1; D might be TRBD2 (6 bases). The germline V gene encodes CDR1 KGHSH and CDR2 LQKENI. Trimming pared 6 bases from V and 0 bases from J, leaving 15 bases between. The CDR3 loop spans 16 amino acids. Here the CDR3 reads CASSLKGGSSYNEQFF. CDR3 nucleotide sequence: TGTGCCAGCTCCCTAAAGGGAGGCAGCTCCTACAATGAGCAGTTCTTC.

The CDR3 protein is CASSPEGDAYNEQFF. The DNA of the CDR3 is TGTGCCAGCTCACCCGAGGGAGACGCCTACAATGAGCAGTTCTTC. This chain joins TRBV18 and TRBJ2-1; possibly TRBD2 for D (5 bases). The V end lost 3 bases, the J end lost 2 bases, and 11 bases lay between the germline ends. Germline V lookup: CDR1 KGHSH, CDR2 LQKENI. This CDR3 has 15 amino acids. The full variable domain, completed using reference TRBV18 and TRBJ2-1, is NAGVMQNPRHLVRRRGQEARLRCSPMKGHSHVYWYRQLPEEGLKFMVYLQKENIIDESGMPKERFSAEFPKEGPSILRIQQVVRGDSAAYFCASSPEGDAYNEQFFGPGTRLTVL.

V usage is TRBV5-5 and J usage is TRBJ2-2; D perhaps matches TRBD1 (5 bases). This CDR3 contains 14 residues. The germline V and J ends were trimmed by 4 bases and 3 bases, with 10 bases remaining between them. Germline V gene lookup returns CDR1 SGHKS and CDR2 YYEKEE (reference sequence). The CDR3 DNA sequence: TGTGCCAGCAGCCATTTAGGGGACACCGGGGAGCTGTTTTTT. Translating gives CASSHLGDTGELFF.

The J gene is TRBJ1-2, the V gene TRBV4-2, with a possible D match to TRBD1 (5 bases). Germline V lookup: CDR1 LGHNA, CDR2 YNFKEQ. V was clipped by 1 base and J by 5 bases, with 17 bases between them. The CDR3 is 16 amino acids. CDR3 sequence reads: CASSQAGQGGQYGYTF. CDR3 in DNA: TGTGCCAGCAGCCAAGCGGGGCAGGGAGGGCAATATGGCTACACCTTC.

This rearrangement joins TRBV7-6 to TRBJ2-3; 14 bases line up with TRBD2. The CDR3 is 16 residues long. Germline trimming cut 4 bases from V and 4 bases from J; bases unmatched to any gene: 4. CDR1 SGHVS and CDR2 FNYEAQ come from the germline V gene. As DNA, the CDR3 is TGTGCCAGCAGCTCGGGACTAGCGGGAGAGGCAGATACGCAGTATTTT. Protein sequence: CASSSGLAGEADTQYF.

This chain links TRBV6-6 with TRBJ2-2; TRBD1 agrees at 7 bases. Unmatched junction bases numbered 6, after V lost 4 bases and J lost 7 bases. CDR1 is MNHNY, CDR2 SVGAGI, per germline (reference sequence). The CDR3 sequence is 14 residues long. CDR3 residues: CASSSYRGGGELFF. The CDR3, as DNA: TGTGCCAGCAGTTCCTACAGGGGCGGCGGGGAGCTGTTTTTT.

J is TRBJ2-1 and V is TRBV7-2; D is unresolved. This CDR3 has 14 residues. V was pared by 2 bases and J by 1 base, with 6 bases between. Germline CDR1 and CDR2: SGHTA and FQGNSA. As DNA, the CDR3 is TGTGCCAGCAGCTTAAGAGAGTCCTACAATGAGCAGTTCTTC. Translated, it gives CASSLRESYNEQFF.

The rearrangement joins TRBV5-1 to TRBJ2-2; 9 nucleotides align to TRBD1. V was clipped by 0 bases and J by 3 bases; unmatched bases: 6. This CDR3 spans 17 amino acids. Germline CDR1 reads SGHRS; CDR2 reads YFSETQ. The CDR3 region has the DNA TGCGCCAGCAGCTTGGGTCCGGGACAGGGCGACACCGGGGAGCTGTTTTTT. Amino acids: CASSLGPGQGDTGELFF.

The genes are TRBV27 and TRBJ2-2; 7 nucleotides align to TRBD1. The CDR3 extends over 17 amino acids. Germline CDR1 is MNHEY and CDR2 is SMNVEV (reference sequence). Losses at the gene ends were 2 bases for V and 6 bases for J; bases not matched to a gene: 12. CDR3 DNA: TGTGCCAGCAGTTTAAGGAACAGGGGCCTCACCCCCGGGGAGCTGTTTTTT. The encoded protein is CASSLRNRGLTPGELFF.

This clone was counted a single time. The chain combines TRBV4-3 with TRBJ2-2; D ambiguous. Trimming left V 1 base short and J 0 bases short, with 12 bases between. The CDR3 spans 17 residues. Germline CDR1 LGHNA, CDR2 YSLEER. CDR3 DNA: TGCGCCAGCAGCCAAGCTTCGTGGCAGACGAACACCGGGGAGCTGTTTTTT. Translating gives CASSQASWQTNTGELFF.